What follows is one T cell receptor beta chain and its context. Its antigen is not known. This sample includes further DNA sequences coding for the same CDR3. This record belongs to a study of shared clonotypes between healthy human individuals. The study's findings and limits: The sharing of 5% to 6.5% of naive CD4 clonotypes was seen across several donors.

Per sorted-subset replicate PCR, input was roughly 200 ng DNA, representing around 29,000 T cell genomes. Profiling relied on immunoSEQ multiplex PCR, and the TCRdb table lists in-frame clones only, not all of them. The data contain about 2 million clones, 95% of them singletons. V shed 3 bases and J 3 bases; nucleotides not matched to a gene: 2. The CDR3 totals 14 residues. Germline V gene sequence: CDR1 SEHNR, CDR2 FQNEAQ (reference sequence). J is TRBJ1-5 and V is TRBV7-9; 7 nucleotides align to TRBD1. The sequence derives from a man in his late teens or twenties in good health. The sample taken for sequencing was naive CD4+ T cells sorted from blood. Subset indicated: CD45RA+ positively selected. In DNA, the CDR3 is TGTGCCAGCAGCTTGGGACAGAACAATCAGCCCCAGCATTTT. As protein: CASSLGQNNQPQHF.